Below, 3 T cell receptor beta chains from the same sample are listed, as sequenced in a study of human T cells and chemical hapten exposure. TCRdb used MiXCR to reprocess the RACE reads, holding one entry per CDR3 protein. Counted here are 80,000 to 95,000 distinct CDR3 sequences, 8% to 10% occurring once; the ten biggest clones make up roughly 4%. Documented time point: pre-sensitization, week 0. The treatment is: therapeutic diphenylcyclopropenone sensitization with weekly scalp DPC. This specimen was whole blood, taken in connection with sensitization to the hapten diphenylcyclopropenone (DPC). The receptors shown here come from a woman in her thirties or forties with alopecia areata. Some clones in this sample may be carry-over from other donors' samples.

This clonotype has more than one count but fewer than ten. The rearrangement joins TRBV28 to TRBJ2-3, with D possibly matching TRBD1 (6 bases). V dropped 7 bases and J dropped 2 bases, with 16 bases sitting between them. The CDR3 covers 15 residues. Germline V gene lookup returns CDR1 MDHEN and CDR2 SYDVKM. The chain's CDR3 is CASTLLGAPTDTQYF. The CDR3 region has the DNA TGTGCCAGCACCCTTTTGGGGGCCCCCACAGATACGCAGTATTTT.

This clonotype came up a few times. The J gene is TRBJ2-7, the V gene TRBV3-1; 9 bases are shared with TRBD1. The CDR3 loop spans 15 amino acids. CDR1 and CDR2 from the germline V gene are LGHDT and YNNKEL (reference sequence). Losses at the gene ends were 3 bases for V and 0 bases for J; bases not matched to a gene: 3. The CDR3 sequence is CASSQGQGNSYEQYF. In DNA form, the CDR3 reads TGTGCCAGCAGCCAGGGACAGGGTAACTCCTACGAGCAGTACTTC.

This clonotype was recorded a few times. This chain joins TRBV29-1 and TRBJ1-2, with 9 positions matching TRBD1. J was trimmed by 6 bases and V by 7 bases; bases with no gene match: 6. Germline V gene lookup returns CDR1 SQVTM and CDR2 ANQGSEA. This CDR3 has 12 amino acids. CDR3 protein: CSAMGQGHGYTF. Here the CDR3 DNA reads TGCAGCGCTATGGGACAGGGACATGGCTACACCTTC.